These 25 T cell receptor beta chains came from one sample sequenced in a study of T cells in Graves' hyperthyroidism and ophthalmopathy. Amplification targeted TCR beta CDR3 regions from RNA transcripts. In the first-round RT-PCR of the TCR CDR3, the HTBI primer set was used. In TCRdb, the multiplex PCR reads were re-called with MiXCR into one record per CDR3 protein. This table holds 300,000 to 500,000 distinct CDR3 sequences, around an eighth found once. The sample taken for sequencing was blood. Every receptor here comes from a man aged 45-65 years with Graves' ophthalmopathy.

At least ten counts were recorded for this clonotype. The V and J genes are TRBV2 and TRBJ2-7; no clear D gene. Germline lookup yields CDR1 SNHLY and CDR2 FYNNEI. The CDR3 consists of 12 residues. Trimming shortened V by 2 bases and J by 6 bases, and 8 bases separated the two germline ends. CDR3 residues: CASSENSLEQYF. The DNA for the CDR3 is TGTGCCAGCAGTGAAAACTCCCTCGAGCAGTACTTC.

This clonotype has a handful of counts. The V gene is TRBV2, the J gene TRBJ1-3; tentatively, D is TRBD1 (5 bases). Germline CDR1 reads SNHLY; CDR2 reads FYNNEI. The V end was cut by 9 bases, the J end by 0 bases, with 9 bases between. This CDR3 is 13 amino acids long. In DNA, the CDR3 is TGTGCCAGTGCCCAGGGCTCTGGAAACACCATATATTTT. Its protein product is CASAQGSGNTIYF.

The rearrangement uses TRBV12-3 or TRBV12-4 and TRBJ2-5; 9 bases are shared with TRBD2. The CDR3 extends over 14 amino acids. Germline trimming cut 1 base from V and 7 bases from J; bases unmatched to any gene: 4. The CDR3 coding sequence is TGTGCCAGCAGTTTAGGCGGGAGGGCCGGGACCCAGTACTTC. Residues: CASSLGGRAGTQYF.

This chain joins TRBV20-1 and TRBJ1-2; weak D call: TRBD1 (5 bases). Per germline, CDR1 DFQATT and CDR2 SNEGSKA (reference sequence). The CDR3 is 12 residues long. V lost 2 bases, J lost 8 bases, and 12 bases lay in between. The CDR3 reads CSARQGAKGYTF. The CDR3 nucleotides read TGCAGTGCTAGACAGGGAGCCAAGGGCTACACCTTC.

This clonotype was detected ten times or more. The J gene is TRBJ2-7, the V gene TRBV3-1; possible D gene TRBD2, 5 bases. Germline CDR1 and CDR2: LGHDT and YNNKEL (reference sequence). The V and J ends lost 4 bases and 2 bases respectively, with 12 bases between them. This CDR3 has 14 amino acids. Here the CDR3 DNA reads TGTGCCAGCAGCCCACGGACGGGAACCTACGAGCAGTACTTC. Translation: CASSPRTGTYEQYF.

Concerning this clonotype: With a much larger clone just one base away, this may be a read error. CDR3 in amino acids: CASSLDRGSHNEQFF. The CDR3 nucleotides read TGTGCCAGCAGCTTAGACCGCGGGTCGCACAATGAGCAGTTCTTC. The rearrangement uses TRBV11-2 and TRBJ2-1; possibly TRBD2 for D (5 bases). CDR3 length: 15 residues. Germline assignment: CDR1 SGHAT and CDR2 FQNNGV. The germline V and J ends were trimmed by 0 bases and 5 bases, with 11 bases remaining between them.

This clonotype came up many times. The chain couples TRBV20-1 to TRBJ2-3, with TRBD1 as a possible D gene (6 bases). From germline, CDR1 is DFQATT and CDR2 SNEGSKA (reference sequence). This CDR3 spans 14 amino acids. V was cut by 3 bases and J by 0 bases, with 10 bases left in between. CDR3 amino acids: CSARVGGSTDTQYF. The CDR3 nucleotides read TGCAGTGCTAGGGTAGGGGGTAGCACAGATACGCAGTATTTT.

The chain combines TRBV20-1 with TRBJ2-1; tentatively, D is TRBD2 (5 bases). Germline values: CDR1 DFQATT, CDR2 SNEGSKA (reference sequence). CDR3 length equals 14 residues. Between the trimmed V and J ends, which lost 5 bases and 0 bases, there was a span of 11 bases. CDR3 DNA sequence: TGCAGTGCTGGAGGACTTGACTCCTACAATGAGCAGTTCTTC. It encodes CSAGGLDSYNEQFF.

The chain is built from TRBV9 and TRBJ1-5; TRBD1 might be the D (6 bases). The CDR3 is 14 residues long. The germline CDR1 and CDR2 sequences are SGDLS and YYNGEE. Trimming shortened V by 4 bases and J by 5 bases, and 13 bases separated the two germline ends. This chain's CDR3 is CASSPRGLDQPQHF. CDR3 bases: TGTGCCAGCAGCCCACGGGGGCTAGATCAGCCCCAGCATTTT.

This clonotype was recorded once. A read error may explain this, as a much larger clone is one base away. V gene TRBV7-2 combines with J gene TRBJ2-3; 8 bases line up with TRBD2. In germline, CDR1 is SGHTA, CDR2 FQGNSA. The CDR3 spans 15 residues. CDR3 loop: CASSLTSGDTGTQYF. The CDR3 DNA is TGTGCCAGCAGCTTAACTAGCGGCGATACAGGTACGCAGTATTTT.

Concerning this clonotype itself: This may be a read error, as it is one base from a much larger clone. CDR3 sequence: CASRRTGGEKPFF. CDR3 sequence (DNA): TGTGCCAGCAGACGAACAGGGGGTGAAAAACCGTTTTTT. The J gene is TRBJ1-4, the V gene TRBV2; 8 bases line up with TRBD1. The germline gives CDR1 SNHLY, CDR2 FYNNEI. The CDR3 totals 13 residues.

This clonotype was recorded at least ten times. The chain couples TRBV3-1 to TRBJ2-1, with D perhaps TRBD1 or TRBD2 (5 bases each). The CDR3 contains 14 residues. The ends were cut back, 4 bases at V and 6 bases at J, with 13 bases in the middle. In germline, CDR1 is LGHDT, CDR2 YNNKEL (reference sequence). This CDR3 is CASSPGRTTNEQFF. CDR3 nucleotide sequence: TGTGCCAGCAGCCCGGGACGCACGACCAATGAGCAGTTCTTC.

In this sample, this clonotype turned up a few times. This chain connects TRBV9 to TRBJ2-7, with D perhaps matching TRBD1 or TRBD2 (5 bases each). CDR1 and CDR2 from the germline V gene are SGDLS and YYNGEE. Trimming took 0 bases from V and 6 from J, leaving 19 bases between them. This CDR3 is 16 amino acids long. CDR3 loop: CASSVGDWGSGSEQYF. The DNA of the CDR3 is TGTGCCAGCAGCGTAGGGGATTGGGGGAGTGGTTCCGAGCAGTACTTC.

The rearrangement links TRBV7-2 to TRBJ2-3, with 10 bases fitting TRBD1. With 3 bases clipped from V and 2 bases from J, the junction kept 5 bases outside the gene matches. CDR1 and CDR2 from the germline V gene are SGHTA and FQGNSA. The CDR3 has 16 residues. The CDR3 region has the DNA TGTGCCAGCAGCTTCAGGACAGGGGGGCCCACAGATACGCAGTATTTT. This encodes CASSFRTGGPTDTQYF.

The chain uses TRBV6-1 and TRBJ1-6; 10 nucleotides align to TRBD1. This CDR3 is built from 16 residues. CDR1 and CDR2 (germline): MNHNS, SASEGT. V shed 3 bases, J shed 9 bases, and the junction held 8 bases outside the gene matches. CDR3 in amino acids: CASSDWTGGRGSPLHF. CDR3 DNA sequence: TGTGCCAGCAGTGATTGGACAGGGGGTCGAGGTTCACCCCTCCACTTT.

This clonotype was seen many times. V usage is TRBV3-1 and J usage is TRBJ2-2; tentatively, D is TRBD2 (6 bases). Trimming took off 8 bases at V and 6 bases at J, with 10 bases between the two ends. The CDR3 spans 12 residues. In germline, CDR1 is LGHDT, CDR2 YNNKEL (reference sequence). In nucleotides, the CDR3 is TGTGCCAGCGGAGGGCTATCCGGGGAGCTGTTTTTT. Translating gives CASGGLSGELFF.

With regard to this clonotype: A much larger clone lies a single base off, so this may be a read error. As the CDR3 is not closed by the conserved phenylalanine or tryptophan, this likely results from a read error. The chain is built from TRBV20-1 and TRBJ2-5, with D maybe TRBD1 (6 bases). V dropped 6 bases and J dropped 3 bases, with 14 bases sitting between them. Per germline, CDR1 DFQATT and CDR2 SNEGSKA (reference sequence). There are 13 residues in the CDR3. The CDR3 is CSALRQAKETQYL. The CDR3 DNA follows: TGCAGTGCACTAAGACAGGCTAAAGAGACCCAGTACCTC.

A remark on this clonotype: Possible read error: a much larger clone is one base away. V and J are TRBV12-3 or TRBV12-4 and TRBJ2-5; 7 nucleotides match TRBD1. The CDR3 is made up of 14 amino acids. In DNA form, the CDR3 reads TGTGCCGGCAGTTTAGGACAGGTCCAAGAGACCCAGTACTTC. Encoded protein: CAGSLGQVQETQYF.

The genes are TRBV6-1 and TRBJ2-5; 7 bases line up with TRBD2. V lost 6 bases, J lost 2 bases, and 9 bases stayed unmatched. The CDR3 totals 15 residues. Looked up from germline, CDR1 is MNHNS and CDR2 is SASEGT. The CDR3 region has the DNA TGTGCCAGCAGCCCCCCTCTAGCGGAGCAAGAGACCCAGTACTTC. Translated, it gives CASSPPLAEQETQYF.

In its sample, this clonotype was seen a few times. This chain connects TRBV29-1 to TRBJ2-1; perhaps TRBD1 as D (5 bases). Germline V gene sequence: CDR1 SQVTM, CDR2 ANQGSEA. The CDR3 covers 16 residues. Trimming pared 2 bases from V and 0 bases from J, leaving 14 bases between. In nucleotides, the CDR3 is TGCAGCGTTGAAATAGGGGCGGCCAGCTCCTACAATGAGCAGTTCTTC. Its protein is CSVEIGAASSYNEQFF.

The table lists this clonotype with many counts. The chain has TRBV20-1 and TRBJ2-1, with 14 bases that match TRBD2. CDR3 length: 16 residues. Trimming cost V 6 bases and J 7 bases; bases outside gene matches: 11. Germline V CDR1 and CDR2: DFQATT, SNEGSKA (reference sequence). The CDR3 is CSAEPGLAGVSNEQFF. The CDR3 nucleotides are TGCAGTGCGGAGCCGGGACTAGCGGGAGTAAGTAATGAGCAGTTCTTC.

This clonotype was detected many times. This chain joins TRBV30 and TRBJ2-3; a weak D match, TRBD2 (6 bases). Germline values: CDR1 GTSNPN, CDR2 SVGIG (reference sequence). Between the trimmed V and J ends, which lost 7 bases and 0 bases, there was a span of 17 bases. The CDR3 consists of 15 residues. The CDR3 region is CALGISGRSTDTQYF. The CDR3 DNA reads TGTGCCTTGGGGATTAGCGGCCGAAGCACAGATACGCAGTATTTT.

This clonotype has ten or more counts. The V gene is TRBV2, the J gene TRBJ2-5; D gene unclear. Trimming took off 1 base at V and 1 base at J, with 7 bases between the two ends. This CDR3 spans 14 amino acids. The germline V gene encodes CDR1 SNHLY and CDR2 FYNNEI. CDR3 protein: CASSEVELQETQYF. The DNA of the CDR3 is TGTGCCAGCAGTGAAGTAGAGCTCCAAGAGACCCAGTACTTC.

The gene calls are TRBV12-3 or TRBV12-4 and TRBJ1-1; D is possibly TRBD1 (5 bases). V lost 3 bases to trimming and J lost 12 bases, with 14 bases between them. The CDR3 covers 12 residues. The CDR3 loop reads CASSLVGPLTFF. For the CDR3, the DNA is TGTGCCAGCAGTTTGGTGGGGCCGTTAACTTTCTTT.

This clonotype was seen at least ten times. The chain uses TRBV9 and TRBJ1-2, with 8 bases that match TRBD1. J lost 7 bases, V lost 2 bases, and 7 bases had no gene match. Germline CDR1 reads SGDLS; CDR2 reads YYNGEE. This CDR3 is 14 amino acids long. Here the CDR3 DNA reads TGTGCCAGCAGCGTCGGACAGGGAATGTTTGGCTACACCTTC. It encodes CASSVGQGMFGYTF.